The 9 T cell receptor beta chains presented below share a single source sample, sequenced in a study of blood T cell repertoires in COVID-19. Produced via immunoSEQ multiplex PCR; TCRdb's table is partial and in-frame only. The sample lists roughly 120,000 clones, over 65% occurring once. Sequenced: peripheral blood. The source of these receptors is a man in his 70s with acute or convalescent COVID-19.

V is TRBV30 and J is TRBJ1-6; TRBD1 might be the D (5 bases). The CDR3 has 12 amino acids. CDR1 and CDR2 from the germline V gene are GTSNPN and SVGIG (reference sequence). The V end lost 5 bases, the J end lost 8 bases, and 10 bases lay between the germline ends. The CDR3 DNA is TGTGCCTGGGATCGGGGGGATTCACCCCTCCACTTT. Its protein is CAWDRGDSPLHF.

Note on this clone: An end of the junction differs from the germline gene, which may be a read error. The chain uses TRBV5-4 and TRBJ1-3; D is unresolved. This CDR3 has 8 amino acids. The germline V gene encodes CDR1 SGHNT and CDR2 YYREEE (reference sequence). The CDR3 sequence: CASSPRRF. The CDR3 DNA is TGTGCCAGCAGCCCACGGAGGTTT.

DNA of the CDR3: TGTGCCAGCAGCTTAGAGGCGGCAGTACCCACAGATACGCAGTATTTT. It encodes CASSLEAAVPTDTQYF. The V call is TRBV11-2, the J call TRBJ2-3; unclear D gene. Germline V gives CDR1 SGHAT, CDR2 FQNNGV. Trimming left V 0 bases short and J 2 bases short, with 12 bases between. This CDR3 is built from 16 residues.

The chain has TRBV5-1 and TRBJ2-3; the match to TRBD1 covers 11 bases. CDR3 size: 14 residues. The germline CDR1 and CDR2 sequences are SGHRS and YFSETQ. V was clipped by 4 bases and J by 6 bases; unmatched bases: 4. The CDR3 reads CASSGGQGADTQYF. CDR3 bases: TGCGCCAGCAGCGGCGGACAGGGGGCTGATACGCAGTATTTT.

The CDR3: CASSQDGGAGFF. The CDR3 DNA is TGTGCCAGCAGCCAAGATGGGGGGGCCGGGTTCTTC. V gene TRBV3-1 (or the pseudogene TRBV3-2) combines with J gene TRBJ2-1; possible D gene TRBD2, 7 bases. Per the germline V gene, CDR1 is LGHDT and CDR2 is YNNKEL (reference sequence). The CDR3 has 12 amino acids. V was cut by 0 bases and J by 15 bases, with 12 bases left in between.

This chain connects TRBV7-9 to TRBJ1-3; TRBD1 aligns across 8 bases. Germline CDR1 and CDR2: SEHNR and FQNEAQ (reference sequence). The CDR3 extends over 17 amino acids. Trimming removed 0 bases from V and 6 bases from J; junction bases left unmatched: 10. In nucleotides, the CDR3 is TGTGCCAGCAGCTTAGCGTGGACAGGGAAATTGTCAAACACCATATATTTT. Amino acids: CASSLAWTGKLSNTIYF.

The chain combines TRBV27 with TRBJ2-2, with TRBD2 matching 11 bases. With V trimmed by 5 bases and J by 2 bases, 13 bases remained unmatched. The CDR3 consists of 19 residues. Germline assignment: CDR1 MNHEY and CDR2 SMNVEV (reference sequence). The CDR3: CASSPLHPGTSGNTGELFF. CDR3 bases: TGTGCCAGCAGTCCCCTTCACCCGGGGACTAGCGGAAACACCGGGGAGCTGTTTTTT.

The chain couples TRBV12-3 or TRBV12-4 to TRBJ1-2, with a tentative D call TRBD1 (5 bases). This CDR3 has 13 residues. Trimming stripped 6 bases from V and 5 bases from J, with 13 bases between. The CDR3 spells CASRRTEGYGYTF. The DNA for the CDR3 is TGTGCCAGCAGGAGGACGGAGGGGTATGGCTACACCTTC.

The rearrangement joins TRBV30 to TRBJ2-7, with 10 bases lining up with TRBD2. This CDR3 contains 17 residues. V was pared by 4 bases and J by 3 bases, with 15 bases of the junction left unmatched. Germline V gives CDR1 GTSNPN, CDR2 SVGIG (reference sequence). The CDR3 bases are TGTGCCTGGACAGTACAGGCCTCGGGACTAGCGTTCTACGAGCAGTACTTC. Residues: CAWTVQASGLAFYEQYF.